This T cell receptor (beta chain) was retrieved from a study of post-analysis software for immune sequencing data (dated by TCRdb to between 2014 and 2016). For the wider study: Recorded disease courses included relapsing-remitting, secondary progressive and progressive-relapsing multiple sclerosis, with some patients lacking subtype annotation. A subset of samples was prepared in parallel using single-end sample barcoding, then pooled and co-amplified after Illumina adapter ligation. The patient repertoires were set against about eleven previously published healthy control repertoires from donors whose ages ranged from about 6 to 27 years. Beyond this particular receptor, the publication reports: The multiple sclerosis patient group was slightly younger than the control group. Compared with controls, multiple sclerosis patients had significantly lower normalized Chao1 diversity, a finding suggesting substantial peripheral T-cell clonal expansion. Strong co-clustering of samples prepared in the same batch was shown by direct clustering with F measure, prompting a batch-effect correction. Four or five TRBV segments, including TRBV5-6, TRBV5-1 and TRBV20-1, were significantly more frequent in patients than controls.

The germline V gene yields SGHRS for CDR1 and YFSETQ for CDR2. Clipping removes 4 bases from V and 8 bases from J, with 10 as the unmatched junction base count. From the cysteine through the phenylalanine, the CDR3 covers 14 amino acids. The retained sequence is limited to the CDR3, 42 bases, with the frame set at the first base. To demonstrate the VDJtools post-analysis software, TCR beta repertoires were profiled from the peripheral blood of some 12 young patients with multiple sclerosis. The multiple sclerosis patients were children and adolescents between about 6 and 16 years of age. Libraries were prepared through PCR. The sequencer listed for this sample is Illumina HiSeq 2500. To reduce PCR and sequencing biases, unique molecular identifiers were incorporated into the TCR beta cDNA libraries. Every 1 to 10 million input T cells yielded around 500,000 cDNA molecules, meaning each molecule approximated one T cell. The patient libraries were prepared and sequenced using the same protocol as the earlier healthy control dataset. Within a given batch, samples were prepared together, multiplexed and sequenced on the same HiSeq lane. The study's own analysis went as follows. MIGEC was used to process the raw barcoded reads, and molecular identifier groups with only a single read were discarded before consensus assembly and CDR3 extraction. VDJtools was used for post-analysis of the clonotype tables, and diversity was normalized by down-sampling every dataset to the size of the smallest sample. In repertoire overlap clustering, CDR3 amino acid sequences, but not nucleotide sequences, were matched to correct batch-related cross-sample contamination. TCRdb trimmed the raw reads at Q25, called clones with MiXCR and kept productive beta chains. Each CDR3 protein appears once, grouped with its most common genes and DNA. The V and J calls were not made by the authors but by TCRdb's processing. The sample table records roughly 200,000 distinct CDR3 sequences; around 29% of these occur just once. The ten largest clones capture less than 4% of the sample.

With regard to this clonotype: Its antigen is not yet known. Qualities for individual bases were not recorded, and no much larger clone is one base off.

The sequence came from a girl aged 2 to 17 with multiple sclerosis. Material for sequencing was blood. The chain links TRBV5-1 with TRBJ1-2, with 8 middle bases fitting TRBD1. The CDR3: CASSQTGGEEGYTF. In nucleotide form, the sequence is TGCGCCAGCAGCCAAACAGGGGGAGAGGAAGGCTACACCTTC.